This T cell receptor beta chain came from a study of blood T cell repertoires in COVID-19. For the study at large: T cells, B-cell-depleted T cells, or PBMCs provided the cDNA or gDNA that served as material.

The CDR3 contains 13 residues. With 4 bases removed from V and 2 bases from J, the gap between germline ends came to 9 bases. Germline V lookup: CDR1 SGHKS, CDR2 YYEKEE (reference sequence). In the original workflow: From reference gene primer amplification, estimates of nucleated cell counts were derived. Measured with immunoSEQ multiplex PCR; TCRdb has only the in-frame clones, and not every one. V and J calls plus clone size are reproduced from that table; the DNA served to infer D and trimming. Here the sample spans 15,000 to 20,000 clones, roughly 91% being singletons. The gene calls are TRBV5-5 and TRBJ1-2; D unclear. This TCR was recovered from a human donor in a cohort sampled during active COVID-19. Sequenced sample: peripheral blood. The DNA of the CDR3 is TGTGCCAGCAGCCTGGCGACAAACTATGGCTACACCTTC. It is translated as CASSLATNYGYTF. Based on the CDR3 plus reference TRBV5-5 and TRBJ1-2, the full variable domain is DAGVTQSPTHLIKTRGQQVTLRCSPISGHKSVSWYQQVLGQGPQFIFQYYEKEERGRGNFPDRFSARQFPNYSSELNVNALLLGDSALYLCASSLATNYGYTFGSGTRLTVV.